A selection of T cell receptor beta chains follows, all from one sample in a study of regulatory T cells in long-lasting Graves disease. MiXCR was run by TCRdb on the multiplex PCR reads, yielding one entry per CDR3 protein. The sample consists of over 500,000 distinct CDR3 sequences, roughly 16% of them appearing once. This sample was shared with a second study, whose subject was T cells in Graves' hyperthyroidism and ophthalmopathy.

This specimen consisted of peripheral blood mononuclear cells (PBMCs), obtained at new diagnosis, from a patient treated with antithyroid drugs. The receptor set was obtained from a woman aged 30 to 39 with Graves disease. CDR3s include the opening cysteine and the closing phenylalanine or tryptophan. The D gene is left open where the match is weak. The size field reads once, few, many or a size class.

D gene,clone size,CDR3 length,V gene,J gene,CDR3 DNA,CDR3 protein
-,many,16,TRBV6-2/TRBV6-3,TRBJ2-4,TGTGCCAGCAGTCAGATCCCCCGCGGGGCCAAAAACATTCAGTACTTC,CASSQIPRGAKNIQYF
-,few,12,TRBV27,TRBJ2-7,TGTGCCAGCAGTAGTAGGGACTACGAGCAGTACTTC,CASSSRDYEQYF
-,many,17,TRBV27,TRBJ2-6,TGTGCCAGCAGTTATTATGTCTCAAACTCTGGGGCCAACGTCCTGACTTTC,CASSYYVSNSGANVLTF
-,few,15,TRBV7-9,TRBJ2-7,TGTGCCAGCAGCTCTCAAGGGGAGGCCAGGGTTGAGCAGTACTTC,CASSSQGEARVEQYF
-,few,17,TRBV6-1,TRBJ2-1,TGTGCCAGCAGTGTATTAGAGGGGGCGGGAGGCTACAATGAGCAGTTCTTC,CASSVLEGAGGYNEQFF
TRBD1,few,15,TRBV20-1,TRBJ2-3,TGCAGTGCGAGGAGGACAGGGGGCACCACAGATACGCAGTATTTT,CSARRTGGTTDTQYF
TRBD1,many,11,TRBV2,TRBJ1-2,TGTGCCAACGGACAGGGCTGGGGCTACACCTTC,CANGQGWGYTF
-,many,15,TRBV7-2,TRBJ1-5,TGTGCCAGCAGCTTAGCGAGCACAGCCAATCAGCCCCAGCATTTT,CASSLASTANQPQHF
TRBD2,many,16,TRBV3-1,TRBJ2-3,TGTGCCAGCAGCCCAGAACTAGCGGGAGCCGCAGATACGCAGTATTTT,CASSPELAGAADTQYF
TRBD1,few,14,TRBV6-1,TRBJ1-2,TGTGCCTGCTCAAAAACAGGGGATCACTATGGCTACACCTTC,CACSKTGDHYGYTF
-,many,13,TRBV27,TRBJ1-2,TGTGCCAGCAGCCACAAAGCTAACTATGGCTACACCTTC,CASSHKANYGYTF